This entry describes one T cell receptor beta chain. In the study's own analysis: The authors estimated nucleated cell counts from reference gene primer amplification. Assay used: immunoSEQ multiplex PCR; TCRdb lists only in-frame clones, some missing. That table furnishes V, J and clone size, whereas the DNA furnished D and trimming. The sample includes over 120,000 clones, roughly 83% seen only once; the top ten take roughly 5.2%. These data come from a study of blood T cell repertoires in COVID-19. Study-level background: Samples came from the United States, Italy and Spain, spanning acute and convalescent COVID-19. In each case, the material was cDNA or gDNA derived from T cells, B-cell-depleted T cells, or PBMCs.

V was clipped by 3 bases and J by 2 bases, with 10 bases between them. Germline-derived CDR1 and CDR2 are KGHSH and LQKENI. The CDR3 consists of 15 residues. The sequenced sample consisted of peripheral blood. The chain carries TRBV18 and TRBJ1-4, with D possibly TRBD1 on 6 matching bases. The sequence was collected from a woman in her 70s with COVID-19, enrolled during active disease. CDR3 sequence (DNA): TGTGCCAGCTCACCCGGTCAGGGGACTAATGAAAAACTGTTTTTT. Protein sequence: CASSPGQGTNEKLFF.